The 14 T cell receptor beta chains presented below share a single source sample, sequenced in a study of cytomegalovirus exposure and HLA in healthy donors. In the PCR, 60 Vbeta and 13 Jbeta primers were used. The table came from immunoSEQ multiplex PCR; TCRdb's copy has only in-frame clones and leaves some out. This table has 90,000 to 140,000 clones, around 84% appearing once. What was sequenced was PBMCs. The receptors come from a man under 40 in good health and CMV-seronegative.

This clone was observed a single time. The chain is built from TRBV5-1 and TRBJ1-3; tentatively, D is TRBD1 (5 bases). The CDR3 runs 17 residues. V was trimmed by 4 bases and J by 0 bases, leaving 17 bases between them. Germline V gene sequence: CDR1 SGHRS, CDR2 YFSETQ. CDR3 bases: TGCGCCAGCAGCCGAACTTACGACAGAAGCTCTGGAAACACCATATATTTT. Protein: CASSRTYDRSSGNTIYF.

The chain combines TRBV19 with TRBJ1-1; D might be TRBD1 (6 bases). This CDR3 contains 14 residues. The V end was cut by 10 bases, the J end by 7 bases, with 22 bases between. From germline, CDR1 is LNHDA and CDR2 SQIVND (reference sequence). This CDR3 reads CATTTGGRLGEAFF. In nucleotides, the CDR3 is TGTGCCACTACAACCGGGGGGCGCCTAGGTGAAGCTTTCTTT.

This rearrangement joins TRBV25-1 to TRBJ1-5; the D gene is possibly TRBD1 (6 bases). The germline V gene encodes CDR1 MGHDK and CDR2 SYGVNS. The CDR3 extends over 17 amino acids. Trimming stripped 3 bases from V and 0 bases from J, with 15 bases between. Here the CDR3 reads CASSDTQGPHSNQPQHF. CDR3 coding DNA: TGTGCCAGCAGTGACACACAGGGACCCCATAGCAATCAGCCCCAGCATTTT.

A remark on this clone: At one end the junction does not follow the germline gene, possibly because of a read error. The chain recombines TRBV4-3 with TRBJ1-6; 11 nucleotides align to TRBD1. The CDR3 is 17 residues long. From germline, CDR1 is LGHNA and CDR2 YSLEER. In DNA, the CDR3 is TGCGCCAGCAGCCAATATGGACAGGGGGCGCAAAATTCACTCCTCCACTTT. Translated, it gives CASSQYGQGAQNSLLHF.

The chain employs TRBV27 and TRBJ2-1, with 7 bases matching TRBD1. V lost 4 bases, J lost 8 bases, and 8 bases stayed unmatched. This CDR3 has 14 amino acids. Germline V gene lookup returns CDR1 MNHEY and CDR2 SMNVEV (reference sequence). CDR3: CASSYRDRGYEQFF. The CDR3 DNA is TGTGCCAGCAGTTACCGGGACAGAGGCTATGAGCAGTTCTTC.

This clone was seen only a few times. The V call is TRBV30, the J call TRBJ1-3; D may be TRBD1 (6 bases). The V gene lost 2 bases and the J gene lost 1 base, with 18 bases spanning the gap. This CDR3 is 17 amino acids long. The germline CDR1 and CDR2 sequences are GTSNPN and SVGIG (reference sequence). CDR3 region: CAWSTPGQIISGNTIYF. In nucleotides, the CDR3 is TGTGCCTGGAGTACTCCGGGACAAATAATTTCTGGAAACACCATATATTTT.

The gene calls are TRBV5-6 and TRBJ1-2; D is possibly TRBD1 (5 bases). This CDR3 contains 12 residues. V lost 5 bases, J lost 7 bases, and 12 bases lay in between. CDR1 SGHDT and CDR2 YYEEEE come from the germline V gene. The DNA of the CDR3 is TGTGCCAGCAGTCCCGGGGGGGTTGGCTACACCTTC. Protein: CASSPGGVGYTF.

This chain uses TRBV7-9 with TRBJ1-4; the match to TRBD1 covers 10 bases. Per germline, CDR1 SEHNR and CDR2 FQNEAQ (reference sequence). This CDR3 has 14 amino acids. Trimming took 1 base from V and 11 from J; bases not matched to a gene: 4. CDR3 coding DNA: TGTGCCAGCAGCTTAGGGGACAGGGGACGGAAACTGTTTTTT. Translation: CASSLGDRGRKLFF.

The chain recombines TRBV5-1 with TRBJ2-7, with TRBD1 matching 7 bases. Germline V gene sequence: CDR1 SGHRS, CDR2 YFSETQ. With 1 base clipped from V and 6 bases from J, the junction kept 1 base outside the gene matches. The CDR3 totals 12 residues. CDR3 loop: CASSLNRGEQYF. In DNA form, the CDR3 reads TGCGCCAGCAGCTTGAACAGGGGCGAGCAGTACTTC.

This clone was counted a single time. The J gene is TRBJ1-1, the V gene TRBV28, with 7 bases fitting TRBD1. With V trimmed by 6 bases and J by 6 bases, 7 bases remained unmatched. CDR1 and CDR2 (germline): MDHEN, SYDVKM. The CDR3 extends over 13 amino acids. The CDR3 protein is CASRPTGTSEAFF. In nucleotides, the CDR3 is TGTGCCAGCAGACCGACAGGGACTTCTGAAGCTTTCTTT. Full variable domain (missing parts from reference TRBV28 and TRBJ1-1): DVKVTQSSRYLVKRTGEKVFLECVQDMDHENMFWYRQDPGLGLRLIYFSYDVKMKEKGDIPEGYSVSREKKERFSLILESASTNQTSMYLCASRPTGTSEAFFGQGTRLTVV.

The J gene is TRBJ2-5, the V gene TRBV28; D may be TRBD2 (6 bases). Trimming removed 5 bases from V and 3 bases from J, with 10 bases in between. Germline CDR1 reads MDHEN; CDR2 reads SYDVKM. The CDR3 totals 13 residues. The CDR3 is CASSMTRKETQYF. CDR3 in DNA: TGTGCCAGCAGTATGACTAGAAAAGAGACCCAGTACTTC.

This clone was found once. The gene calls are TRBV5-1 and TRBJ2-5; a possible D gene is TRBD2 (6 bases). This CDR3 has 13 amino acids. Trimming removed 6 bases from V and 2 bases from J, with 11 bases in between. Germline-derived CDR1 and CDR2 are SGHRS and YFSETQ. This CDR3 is CASTMGLQETQYF. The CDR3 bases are TGCGCCAGCACAATGGGACTGCAAGAGACCCAGTACTTC.

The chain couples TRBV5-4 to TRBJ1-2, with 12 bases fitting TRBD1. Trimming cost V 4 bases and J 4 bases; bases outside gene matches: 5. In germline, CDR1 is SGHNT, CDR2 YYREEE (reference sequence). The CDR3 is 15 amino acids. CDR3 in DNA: TGTGCCAGCAGCGGCCGGGACAGGGGGCCCTATGGCTACACCTTC. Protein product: CASSGRDRGPYGYTF.

CDR3 coding DNA: TGTGCCAGCAGTTTACAGGAGGGGATTGGCTATGGCTACACCTTC. Encoded protein: CASSLQEGIGYGYTF. The chain carries TRBV28 and TRBJ1-2, with D perhaps matching TRBD1 (5 bases). Trimming pared 2 bases from V and 4 bases from J, leaving 14 bases between. Germline V gene lookup returns CDR1 MDHEN and CDR2 SYDVKM. The CDR3 loop spans 15 amino acids.